What follows are 2 T cell receptor beta chains derived from one specimen sequenced in a study of blood T cells in healthy people across ages. Then a second PCR, running roughly 6 to 11 cycles, was carried out with a sample-barcoded 5' primer and a J-beta primer mix. TCRdb fed the 5' RACE reads into MiXCR, producing one record per CDR3 protein. Of 1.5 million to 2 million distinct CDR3 sequences in the sample, 28% were seen once. The sample taken for sequencing was blood. These receptors were taken from a woman in her 30s in good health.

This clonotype was seen a few times. V is TRBV20-1 and J is TRBJ2-1; TRBD2 aligns across 10 bases. Trimming cost V 5 bases and J 4 bases; bases outside gene matches: 11. The CDR3 loop spans 16 amino acids. Germline-derived CDR1 and CDR2 are DFQATT and SNEGSKA (reference sequence). The CDR3 nucleotides are TGCAGTGCTCATACCCTTAGCGGGGGGCCATACAATGAGCAGTTCTTC. Translating it yields CSAHTLSGGPYNEQFF.

This clonotype was seen ten or more times. V usage is TRBV6-5 and J usage is TRBJ2-7; perhaps TRBD2 as D (6 bases). The CDR3 has 15 amino acids. Germline V lookup: CDR1 MNHEY, CDR2 SVGAGI. V lost 0 bases, J lost 2 bases, and 11 bases lay in between. The CDR3 nucleotides read TGTGCCAGCAGTTACTCGAGGGGAGGAGCCTACGAGCAGTACTTC. Translated: CASSYSRGGAYEQYF.